This TCR beta chain is from a study of blood T cell repertoires in COVID-19. Germline CDR1 is SGHRS and CDR2 is YFSETQ. This CDR3 is 16 amino acids long. J gave up 6 bases and V 0 bases, and 9 bases lay outside the gene matches. Measured with immunoSEQ multiplex PCR; TCRdb has only the in-frame clones, and not every one. The table includes under 350,000 clones, 85% detected once. This receptor was taken from a human donor in a cohort sampled during active COVID-19. The chain joins TRBV5-1 to TRBJ2-7, with 10 positions matching TRBD1. Source material: peripheral blood. The CDR3 region is CASSLAGTGVPSEQYF. The CDR3, as DNA: TGCGCCAGCAGCTTGGCTGGGACAGGGGTCCCCAGCGAGCAGTACTTC.